Detailed here is one T cell receptor beta chain. This entry is derived from a study of shared clonotypes between healthy human individuals. Germline lookup yields CDR1 LNHDA and CDR2 SQIVND (reference sequence). V lost 7 bases and J lost 0; bases outside the gene matches: 7. The CDR3 totals 15 residues. Across several immunoSEQ plates, the genomic DNA of each subset was split evenly. Original processing notes: ImmunoSEQ only sent back junction sequences with no quality scores, so filtering was done differently. Sequencing used immunoSEQ multiplex PCR; TCRdb keeps in-frame clones, though not all of them. The V and J calls and clone size come from that table; D and trimming were worked out from the DNA. Altogether over 1.4 million clones are present, more than 95% being singletons, with the ten largest covering approximately 1.2%. Recent acute infections and vaccinations were absent in the healthy HIV-negative adult donors.

The sequencing sample was made of naive CD4+ T cells sorted from blood. Described subset: CD45RA+ positively selected. V gene TRBV19 combines with J gene TRBJ2-3; TRBD2 aligns across 7 bases. The sequence came from a man in his thirties or forties in good health. For the CDR3, the DNA is TGTGCCAGTACCTTCAAGACTAGCAGCACAGATACGCAGTATTTT. Translation gives CASTFKTSSTDTQYF.